This T cell receptor (beta chain) stems from a study of vaccination and CD4 T cells after COVID-19. Study background: Cells received overlapping spike peptides from SARS-CoV-2, HCoV-NL63, HCoV-OC43 and HCoV-229E as stimulation. Study-level points and caveats: There was no significant change from 21 to 38 median reactive clonotypes.

Concerning this clonotype: Its antigen remains unknown.

Regarding treatment: roughly 11-day PBMC culture with coronavirus spike peptide pools or control peptides (ViraFEST assay). The Oncomine TCR Beta short-read assay was what sequenced the DNA obtained from cultured CD4+ T cells. TCRdb used MiXCR to reprocess the PCR reads, holding one entry per CDR3 protein. The sample yields roughly 15,000 distinct CDR3 sequences, roughly 51% seen once. The sample was cultured CD4+ T cells from blood, taken after SARS-CoV-2 vaccination. This receptor was taken from a human donor with COVID-19.

The CDR3 reads CASSIARGDGYTF. CDR3 in DNA: TGTGCCAGTAGTATCGCCAGGGGGGATGGCTACACCTTC. The V gene is TRBV19, the J gene TRBJ1-2, with 7 bases lining up with TRBD1. The CDR3 runs to 13 residues. Germline values: CDR1 LNHDA, CDR2 SQIVND (reference sequence). With V trimmed by 3 bases and J by 6 bases, 4 bases remained unmatched.